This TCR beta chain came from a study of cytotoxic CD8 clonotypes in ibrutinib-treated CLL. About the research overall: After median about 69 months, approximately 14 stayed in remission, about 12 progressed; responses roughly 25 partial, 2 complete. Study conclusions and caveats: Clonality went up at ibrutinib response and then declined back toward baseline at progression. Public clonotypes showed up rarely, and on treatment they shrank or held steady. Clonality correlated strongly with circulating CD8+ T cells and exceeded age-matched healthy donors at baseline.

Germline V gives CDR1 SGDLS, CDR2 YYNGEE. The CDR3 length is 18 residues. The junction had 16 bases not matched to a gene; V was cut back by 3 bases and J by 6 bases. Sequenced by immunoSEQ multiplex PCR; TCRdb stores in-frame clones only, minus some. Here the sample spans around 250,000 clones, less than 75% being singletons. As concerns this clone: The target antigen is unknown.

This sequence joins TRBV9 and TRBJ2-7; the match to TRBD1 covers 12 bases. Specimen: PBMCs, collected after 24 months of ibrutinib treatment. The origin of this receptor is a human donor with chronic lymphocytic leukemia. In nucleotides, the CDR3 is TGTGCCAGCAGCGCCGGGACAGGGGGCGAGAGGATCCTTCCCGAGCAGTACTTC. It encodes CASSAGTGGERILPEQYF.